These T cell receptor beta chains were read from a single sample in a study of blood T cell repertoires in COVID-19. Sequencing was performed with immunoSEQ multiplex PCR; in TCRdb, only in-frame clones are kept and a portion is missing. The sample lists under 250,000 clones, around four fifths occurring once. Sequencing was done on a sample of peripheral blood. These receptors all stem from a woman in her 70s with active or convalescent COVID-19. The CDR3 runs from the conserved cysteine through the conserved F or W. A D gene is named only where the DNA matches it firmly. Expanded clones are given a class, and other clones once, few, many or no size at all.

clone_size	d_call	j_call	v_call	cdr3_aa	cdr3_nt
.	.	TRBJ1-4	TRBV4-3	CASSRVSSIGEKLFF	TGCGCCAGCAGCCGCGTTTCGTCGATCGGTGAAAAACTGTTTTTT
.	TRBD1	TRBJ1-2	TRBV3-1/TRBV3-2	CASSQDPGQGAQGYYGYTF	TGTGCCAGCAGCCAAGATCCTGGACAGGGGGCGCAAGGCTACTATGGCTACACCTTC
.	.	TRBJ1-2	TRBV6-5	CASSSLYGYTF	TGTGCCAGCAGTTCACTTTATGGCTACACCTTC
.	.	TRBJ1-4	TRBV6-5	CASSTGQRGKLFF	TGTGCCAGCAGTACGGGACAACGGGGAAAACTGTTTTTT
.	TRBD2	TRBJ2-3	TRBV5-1	CASSLELAGSTDTQYF	TGCGCCAGCAGCTTGGAACTAGCGGGGAGCACAGATACGCAGTATTTT
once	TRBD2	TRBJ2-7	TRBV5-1	CASSLALAGVYEQYF	TGCGCCAGCAGCTTGGCCCTAGCGGGAGTATACGAGCAGTACTTC
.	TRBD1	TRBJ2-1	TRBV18	CASSRLRDRGPEQFF	TGTGCCAGCTCGCGCCTCCGGGACAGGGGGCCTGAGCAGTTCTTC
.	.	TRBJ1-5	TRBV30	CAWSPTGREPQHF	TGTGCCTGGAGTCCCACAGGGAGGGAGCCCCAGCATTTT
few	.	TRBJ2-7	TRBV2	CASSVLLQGYEQYF	TGTGCCAGCAGTGTCCTTCTACAGGGCTACGAGCAGTACTTC
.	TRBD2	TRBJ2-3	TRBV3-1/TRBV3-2	CASSRGLAEDTQYF	TGTGCCAGCAGCAGGGGACTAGCGGAAGATACGCAGTATTTT
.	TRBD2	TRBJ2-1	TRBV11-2	CASSRAGGLTEQFF	TGTGCCAGCAGCCGAGCGGGGGGGCTAACTGAGCAGTTCTTC
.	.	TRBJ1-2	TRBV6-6	CASSYSRANYGYTF	TGTGCCAGCAGTTACTCCAGGGCTAACTATGGCTACACCTTC
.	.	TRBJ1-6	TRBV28	CASSLSAALYNSPLHF	TGTGCCAGCAGTTTATCTGCCGCACTGTATAATTCACCCCTCCACTTT
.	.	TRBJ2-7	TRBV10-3	CAISESHFGQYF	TGTGCCATCAGTGAGTCCCATTTCGGGCAGTACTTC
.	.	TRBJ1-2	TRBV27	CASSGFGEGTRGYTF	TGTGCCAGCAGTGGATTCGGAGAGGGAACTAGGGGCTACACCTTC
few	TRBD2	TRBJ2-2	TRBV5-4	CASSLIAGGPDTGELFF	TGTGCCAGCAGCTTGATAGCGGGAGGGCCCGACACCGGGGAGCTGTTTTTT
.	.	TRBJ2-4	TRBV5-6	CASSFGTPKNIQYF	TGTGCCAGCAGCTTCGGGACACCCAAAAACATTCAGTACTTC
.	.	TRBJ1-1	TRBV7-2	CASSLVLRNTEAFF	TGTGCCAGCAGCTTAGTCCTCCGGAACACTGAAGCTTTCTTT
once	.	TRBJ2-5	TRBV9	CASSPRNRGWETQYF	TGTGCCAGCAGCCCTAGAAATCGGGGGTGGGAGACCCAGTACTTC
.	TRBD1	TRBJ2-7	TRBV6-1	CASSEARFLLFSGQEYEQYF	TGTGCCAGCAGTGAAGCGCGATTTTTGTTGTTCTCGGGACAGGAGTACGAGCAGTACTTC
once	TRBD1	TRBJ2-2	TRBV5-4	CASSPKTGWGGELFF	TGTGCCAGCAGCCCCAAGACAGGGTGGGGCGGGGAGCTGTTTTTT
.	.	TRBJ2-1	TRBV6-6	CASSYGRLHSPNEQFF	TGTGCCAGCAGTTACGGCCGCCTTCACAGCCCAAATGAGCAGTTCTTC
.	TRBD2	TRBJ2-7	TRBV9	CASSARGLAGDLPYEQYF	TGTGCCAGCAGCGCGCGGGGGCTAGCGGGAGACCTGCCCTACGAGCAGTACTTC
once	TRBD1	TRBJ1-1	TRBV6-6	CASSYRTGANTEAFF	TGTGCCAGCAGTTACCGGACAGGTGCGAACACTGAAGCTTTCTTT
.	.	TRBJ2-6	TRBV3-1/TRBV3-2	CASSQRGRASSSGANVLTF	TGTGCCAGCAGCCAAAGGGGCAGGGCTTCCTCCTCTGGGGCCAACGTCCTGACTTTC
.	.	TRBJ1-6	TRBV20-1	CSASHSRQEDSPLHF	TGCAGTGCTAGTCATTCCCGACAGGAGGATTCACCCCTCCACTTT
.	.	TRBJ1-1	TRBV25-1	CASSESRPRKAFF	TGTGCCAGCAGTGAATCCCGGCCTAGGAAAGCTTTCTTT
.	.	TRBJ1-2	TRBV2	CASSAGLTGYTF	TGTGCCAGCAGTGCAGGCTTAACTGGCTACACCTTC
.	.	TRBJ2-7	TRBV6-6	CASTPRADSSEQYF	TGTGCCAGTACCCCGAGGGCCGACTCTAGCGAGCAGTACTTC
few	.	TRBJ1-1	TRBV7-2	CASSLTGGGAFF	TGTGCCAGCAGCTTAACGGGCGGGGGAGCTTTCTTT
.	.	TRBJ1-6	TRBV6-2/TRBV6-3	CASSREGRRSPLHF	TGTGCCAGCAGTCGGGAAGGGCGGCGGTCACCCCTCCACTTT
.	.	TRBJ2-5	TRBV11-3	CASSLDQETQYF	TGTGCCAGCAGCTTAGATCAGGAGACCCAGTACTTC
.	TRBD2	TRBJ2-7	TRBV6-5	CASRPTSGKYEQYF	TGTGCCAGCAGACCCACTAGCGGGAAATACGAGCAGTACTTC
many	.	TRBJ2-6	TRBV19	CASSIESSGANVLTF	TGTGCCAGTAGTATAGAGAGCTCTGGGGCCAACGTCCTGACTTTC
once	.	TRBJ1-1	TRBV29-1	CSVKVGDMNTEAFF	TGCAGCGTTAAGGTGGGGGACATGAACACTGAAGCTTTCTTT
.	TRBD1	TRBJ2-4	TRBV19	CASSAGTGQGIQYF	TGTGCCAGTAGTGCCGGGACAGGACAGGGCATTCAGTACTTC
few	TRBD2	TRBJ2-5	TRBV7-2	CASSLQAGVQETQYF	TGTGCCAGCAGCTTACAAGCGGGGGTACAAGAGACCCAGTACTTC
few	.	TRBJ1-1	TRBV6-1	CASSDQGMNTEAFF	TGTGCCAGCAGTGATCAGGGGATGAACACTGAAGCTTTCTTT
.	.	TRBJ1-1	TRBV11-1	CASSIPGFRRTEAFF	TGTGCCAGCAGCATACCAGGTTTTCGACGTACTGAAGCTTTCTTT
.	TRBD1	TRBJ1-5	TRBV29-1	CSVGGTGNQPQHF	TGCAGCGTTGGCGGGACAGGCAATCAGCCCCAGCATTTT
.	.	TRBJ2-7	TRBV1	CTSSQDGQGGEQYF	TGCACCAGCAGCCAAGATGGGCAGGGTGGTGAGCAGTACTTC
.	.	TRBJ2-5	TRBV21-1	CASSKEEADEETQYF	TGTGCCAGCAGCAAAGAGGAGGCTGATGAGGAGACCCAGTACTTC
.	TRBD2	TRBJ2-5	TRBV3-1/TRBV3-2	CASSHSGGPSKTQYF	TGTGCCAGCAGCCACTCGGGAGGGCCATCGAAGACCCAGTACTTC
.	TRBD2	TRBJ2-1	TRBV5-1	CASSLAGWASYNEQFF	TGCGCCAGCAGCCTAGCGGGGTGGGCCTCCTACAATGAGCAGTTCTTC
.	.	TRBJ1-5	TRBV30	CAWNQGGNQPQHF	TGTGCCTGGAATCAGGGCGGCAATCAGCCCCAGCATTTT